This passage covers 4 T cell receptor beta chains from one sample sequenced in a study of T cell clones after liver transplantation. Sequencing used immunoSEQ multiplex PCR; TCRdb keeps in-frame clones, though not all of them. The top ten hold roughly a quarter of the sample, which has about 33,000 clones, about 93% seen once. Sample: CD8+ T cells from blood, taken 12 months after liver transplant. The receptors here all came from a human patient who received a liver transplant. A share of the T cells may be of graft donor origin.

This chain uses TRBV2 with TRBJ2-5; D possibly corresponds to TRBD2 (5 bases). Germline V gene lookup returns CDR1 SNHLY and CDR2 FYNNEI. The CDR3 extends over 15 amino acids. Between the trimmed V and J ends, which lost 3 bases and 5 bases, there was a span of 16 bases. CDR3 loop: CASSDGRTDWETQYF. CDR3 DNA sequence: TGTGCCAGCAGTGATGGGAGAACGGACTGGGAGACCCAGTACTTC.

The CDR3 here is CASSHAGTSLEQFF. The DNA for the CDR3 is TGTGCCAGCAGTCATGCCGGGACTAGTCTTGAGCAGTTCTTC. The genes are TRBV6-5 and TRBJ2-1; TRBD2 matches 8 bases. V was pared by 5 bases and J by 9 bases, with 9 bases of the junction left unmatched. The CDR3 is 14 amino acids. The germline V gene has CDR1 MNHEY and CDR2 SVGAGI.

This chain uses TRBV7-6 with TRBJ2-7; maybe TRBD1 (7 bases). Germline CDR1 and CDR2: SGHVS and FNYEAQ. V gave up 3 bases and J gave up 0 bases, with 18 bases separating them. The CDR3 covers 17 residues. The CDR3 spells CASSLDYEGANSYEQYF. For the CDR3, the DNA is TGTGCCAGCAGCTTGGACTACGAGGGGGCGAACTCCTACGAGCAGTACTTC.

The rearrangement joins TRBV1 to TRBJ2-7; TRBD2, the table's D call, lacks a check against the DNA. TRBV1 is an annotated pseudogene. The CDR3 extends over 17 amino acids. The CDR3 here is CTSSRQKREGPCYEQYF. DNA of the CDR3: TGCACCAGCAGCCGACAGAAGCGGGAGGGCCCGTGCTACGAGCAGTACTTC.